A single sample gave rise to the 25 T cell receptor beta chains below, sequenced in a study of human T cells and chemical hapten exposure. In TCRdb, the RACE reads were re-called with MiXCR into one record per CDR3 protein. The repertoire includes approximately 88,000 distinct CDR3 sequences, roughly 13% of them detected once, and 5.7% sits in the top ten. The time point is: patch test 3, about 24 weeks after DPC sensitization. Sample treatment: therapeutic diphenylcyclopropenone sensitization with weekly scalp DPC. This sample comprised whole blood, obtained in connection with sensitization to the hapten diphenylcyclopropenone (DPC). The receptors here all came from a woman aged 45-59 years with alopecia areata. Some clones in this sample may be carry-over from other donors' samples.

This clonotype has a count of ten or more. The chain links TRBV5-1 to TRBJ2-1; D is perhaps TRBD2 (6 bases). This CDR3 is 17 amino acids long. Trimming removed 4 bases at V and 3 bases at J, with 20 bases between. CDR1 SGHRS and CDR2 YFSETQ come from the germline V gene. Written as DNA, the CDR3 is TGCGCCAGCAGCCCCCAGTTGATCCGGGAGCGCTACAATGAGCAGTTCTTC. Translated, it gives CASSPQLIRERYNEQFF.

In its sample, this clonotype was seen a few times. This chain joins TRBV10-2 and TRBJ2-3, with TRBD2 matching over 8 bases. With V trimmed by 6 bases and J by 4 bases, 6 bases remained unmatched. CDR3 size: 14 residues. The V gene's germline CDR1 is WSHSY and CDR2 SAAADI. The CDR3 is CASSPSGGADTQYF. The CDR3 region has the DNA TGCGCCAGCAGCCCTTCGGGAGGGGCAGATACGCAGTATTTT.

This clonotype was seen repeatedly, ten times or more. J is TRBJ2-7 and V is TRBV11-2; D remains unclear. CDR1 and CDR2 from the germline V gene are SGHAT and FQNNGV. The germline V and J ends were trimmed by 3 bases and 2 bases, with 8 bases remaining between them. The CDR3 loop spans 13 amino acids. This CDR3 is CASSFERTYEQYF. The CDR3, as DNA: TGTGCCAGCAGCTTCGAAAGAACCTACGAGCAGTACTTC.

V and J are TRBV7-8 and TRBJ2-5; 9 nucleotides match TRBD1. Per the germline V gene, CDR1 is SGHVS and CDR2 is FQNEAQ. Trimming at V came to 2 bases and at J to 1 base, leaving 2 bases not matched to a gene. The CDR3 contains 15 residues. The CDR3 protein is CASSLTGGSQETQYF. CDR3 bases: TGTGCCAGCAGCTTAACAGGGGGCTCCCAAGAGACCCAGTACTTC.

The sample holds many counts of this clonotype. The chain links TRBV3-1 to TRBJ1-1; perhaps TRBD1 as D (5 bases). Trimming left V 4 bases short and J 5 bases short, with 17 bases between. Germline CDR1 and CDR2: LGHDT and YNNKEL (reference sequence). CDR3 length equals 15 residues. This chain's CDR3 is CASSRRGGRWTEAFF. The CDR3 coding sequence is TGTGCCAGCAGCCGCCGGGGGGGAAGGTGGACTGAAGCTTTCTTT.

The chain uses TRBV30 and TRBJ2-1; 10 positions agree with TRBD2. The CDR3 is made up of 15 amino acids. The trim removed 0 bases at V and 7 bases at J, leaving 6 bases unmatched. The germline gives CDR1 GTSNPN, CDR2 SVGIG (reference sequence). The CDR3 is CAWSVGLAGENEQFF. In DNA form, the CDR3 reads TGTGCCTGGAGTGTAGGTCTAGCGGGAGAAAATGAGCAGTTCTTC.

This clonotype was counted ten times or more. The chain recombines TRBV20-1 with TRBJ2-7, with unresolved D. V was trimmed by 2 bases and J by 4 bases, leaving 9 bases between them. CDR3 length: 12 amino acids. Germline V gene lookup returns CDR1 DFQATT and CDR2 SNEGSKA (reference sequence). This CDR3 reads CSARKLEYEQYF. The CDR3 region has the DNA TGCAGTGCTAGAAAGCTAGAGTACGAGCAGTACTTC.

The V call is TRBV2, the J call TRBJ2-1; D ambiguous. The CDR3 runs 16 residues. Trimming left V 0 bases short and J 7 bases short, with 16 bases between. Germline CDR1 and CDR2: SNHLY and FYNNEI. The CDR3 sequence: CASSEALQAVGNEQFF. The CDR3 nucleotides read TGTGCCAGCAGTGAAGCGCTTCAGGCTGTTGGGAATGAGCAGTTCTTC.

This clonotype has a count of ten or more. V is TRBV6-5 and J is TRBJ2-7; the D call may be TRBD1 or TRBD2 (6 bases each). Germline-derived CDR1 and CDR2 are MNHEY and SVGAGI. CDR3 size: 16 residues. Trimming left V 8 bases short and J 2 bases short, with 22 bases between. The CDR3 coding sequence is TGTGCCAGCGGTACCCGGCGAGGGGGGCCGGCCTACGAGCAGTACTTC. Protein product: CASGTRRGGPAYEQYF.

V usage is TRBV3-1 and J usage is TRBJ1-2; TRBD1 aligns across 8 bases. In germline, CDR1 is LGHDT, CDR2 YNNKEL (reference sequence). There are 19 residues in the CDR3. J lost 4 bases, V lost 1 base, and 17 bases had no gene match. CDR3 protein: CASSQGSWGTGDPGYGYTF. In DNA, the CDR3 is TGTGCCAGCAGCCAAGGGTCGTGGGGGACAGGAGATCCAGGCTATGGCTACACCTTC.

This chain connects TRBV2 to TRBJ1-4; D is unresolved. The ends were cut back, 0 bases at V and 5 bases at J, with 7 bases in the middle. The CDR3 loop spans 14 amino acids. Germline V gene sequence: CDR1 SNHLY, CDR2 FYNNEI. The CDR3 protein is CASSEAHGNEKLFF. CDR3 in DNA: TGTGCCAGCAGTGAAGCGCATGGGAATGAAAAACTGTTTTTT. The whole variable domain, remainder taken from reference TRBV2 and TRBJ1-4, is EPEVTQTPSHQVTQMGQEVILRCVPISNHLYFYWYRQILGQKVEFLVSFYNNEISEKSEIFDDQFSVERPDGSNFTLKIRSTKLEDSAMYFCASSEAHGNEKLFFGSGTQLSVL.

This clonotype was counted at least ten times. V usage is TRBV20-1 and J usage is TRBJ2-5, with D unclear. Germline V CDR1 and CDR2: DFQATT, SNEGSKA (reference sequence). This CDR3 has 11 residues. The CDR3 loop is CSVQKQETQYF. DNA of the CDR3: TGCTCAGTCCAGAAACAAGAGACCCAGTACTTC.

This rearrangement joins TRBV27 to TRBJ1-1; TRBD1 might be the D (5 bases). Germline V CDR1 and CDR2: MNHEY, SMNVEV (reference sequence). V was cut by 7 bases and J by 1 base, with 7 bases left in between. CDR3 length: 12 residues. CDR3 residues: CASMGTNTEAFF. DNA of the CDR3: TGTGCCAGCATGGGGACGAACACTGAAGCTTTCTTT.

This clonotype was seen more than once but under ten times. The chain is built from TRBV7-9 and TRBJ1-5; D unresolved. The V gene lost 5 bases and the J gene lost 2 bases, with 16 bases spanning the gap. CDR3 size: 16 residues. CDR1 SEHNR and CDR2 FQNEAQ come from the germline V gene (reference sequence). The CDR3 loop reads CASSPVGKVGNQPQHF. The CDR3 DNA follows: TGTGCCAGCAGCCCAGTAGGGAAGGTCGGCAATCAGCCCCAGCATTTT.

Many counts were recorded for this clonotype. The rearrangement links TRBV29-1 to TRBJ2-1; D gene uncertain. This CDR3 is 10 amino acids long. Germline CDR1 and CDR2: SQVTM and ANQGSEA. V dropped 7 bases and J dropped 7 bases, with 8 bases sitting between them. The CDR3 DNA reads as TGCAGCGGCGGAGATAATGAGCAGTTCTTC. This gives the protein CSGGDNEQFF.

This clonotype was detected many times. The rearrangement joins TRBV12-3 or TRBV12-4 to TRBJ2-2; D is undetermined. V was shortened by 0 bases and J by 5 bases, with 7 bases between the two germline ends. The CDR3 spans 14 residues. Written as DNA, the CDR3 is TGTGCCAGCAGTTTAGCGGGAACTACCGGGGAGCTGTTTTTT. Residues: CASSLAGTTGELFF.

The CDR3 DNA sequence: TGTGCCAGCAGTTTTATCGTCACCCCGCTGCAGTACTTC. This gives the protein CASSFIVTPLQYF. The chain employs TRBV28 and TRBJ2-7; D unresolved. Germline V gene lookup returns CDR1 MDHEN and CDR2 SYDVKM. This CDR3 is built from 13 residues. Trimming pared 3 bases from V and 9 bases from J, leaving 15 bases between. The variable domain in full, completed from reference TRBV28 and TRBJ2-7, reads DVKVTQSSRYLVKRTGEKVFLECVQDMDHENMFWYRQDPGLGLRLIYFSYDVKMKEKGDIPEGYSVSREKKERFSLILESASTNQTSMYLCASSFIVTPLQYFGPGTRLTVT.

About this clonotype: A much larger clone lies one base from this, so it may be a read error. This chain connects TRBV5-1 to TRBJ2-2; D call uncertain. The CDR3 has 13 amino acids. Germline V gene lookup returns CDR1 SGHRS and CDR2 YFSETQ. Trimming removed 6 bases from V and 6 bases from J, with 12 bases in between. CDR3 region: CASTSIGPGELFF. The CDR3 DNA reads as TGCGCCAGCACGTCGATAGGGCCCGGGGAGCTGTTTTTT.

This clonotype was recorded many times. The genes are TRBV20-1 and TRBJ2-1, with 13 bases matching TRBD2. Germline V gene sequence: CDR1 DFQATT, CDR2 SNEGSKA (reference sequence). With V trimmed by 0 bases and J by 9 bases, 11 bases remained unmatched. The CDR3 totals 17 residues. CDR3 residues: CSARDVTGLAGLGEQFF. CDR3 coding DNA: TGCAGTGCTAGAGATGTGACGGGACTAGCGGGGTTAGGTGAGCAGTTCTTC.

This clonotype showed up many times. The rearrangement uses TRBV24-1 and TRBJ2-7, with unresolved D. The germline V gene has CDR1 KGHDR and CDR2 SFDVKD. The CDR3 runs 9 residues. Trimming took 8 bases from V and 4 from J, leaving 2 bases between them. This CDR3 is CATTYEQYF. In DNA, the CDR3 is TGTGCCACCACTTACGAGCAGTACTTC.

This clonotype occurred many times. The rearrangement links TRBV10-3 to TRBJ2-1, with 14 bases fitting TRBD2. Germline loops: CDR1 ENHRY, CDR2 SYGVKD. The CDR3 has 14 amino acids. Germline trimming cut 6 bases from V and 9 bases from J; bases unmatched to any gene: 4. CDR3 DNA sequence: TGTGCCATCAGCAGACTAGCGGGAGGGGGTGAGCAGTTCTTC. It translates to CAISRLAGGGEQFF.

This clonotype was detected many times. The genes are TRBV29-1 and TRBJ2-1; 8 nucleotides align to TRBD1. Germline-derived CDR1 and CDR2 are SQVTM and ANQGSEA. V gave up 4 bases and J gave up 6 bases; unmatched junction bases: 11. This CDR3 has 15 residues. The CDR3 sequence is CSVVPIYRGSNEQFF. The CDR3 bases are TGCAGCGTTGTCCCTATTTACAGGGGGTCCAATGAGCAGTTCTTC.

Many counts were recorded for this clonotype. Here the CDR3 reads CASSLGLAANEQFF. In nucleotides, the CDR3 is TGTGCCAGCAGCCTGGGACTAGCGGCTAATGAGCAGTTCTTC. This chain uses TRBV7-6 with TRBJ2-1, with 11 bases lining up with TRBD2. V lost 5 bases, J lost 7 bases, and 4 bases stayed unmatched. Germline CDR1 is SGHVS and CDR2 is FNYEAQ. This CDR3 spans 14 amino acids.

This chain links TRBV20-1 with TRBJ2-3; D is perhaps TRBD2 (7 bases). Trimming left V 1 base short and J 3 bases short, with 14 bases between. The CDR3 is 15 residues long. CDR1 and CDR2 (germline): DFQATT, SNEGSKA (reference sequence). The DNA of the CDR3 is TGCAGTGCTAGAGCAACAGGGAGGGGAACAGATACGCAGTATTTT. It specifies CSARATGRGTDTQYF.

V is TRBV29-1 and J is TRBJ1-3; D gene uncertain. The CDR3 contains 13 residues. Trimming stripped 1 base from V and 2 bases from J, with 6 bases between. From germline, CDR1 is SQVTM and CDR2 ANQGSEA. The CDR3 protein is CSVEAGTGNTIYF. Written as DNA, the CDR3 is TGCAGCGTTGAAGCGGGGACTGGAAACACCATATATTTT. Together with reference TRBV29-1 and TRBJ1-3, the CDR3 gives the full variable domain: SAVISQKPSRDICQRGTSLTIQCQVDSQVTMMFWYRQQPGQSLTLIATANQGSEATYESGFVIDKFPISRPNLTFSTLTVSNMSPEDSSIYLCSVEAGTGNTIYFGEGSWLTVV.